This T cell receptor (beta chain) was observed in a study of identical twins. TCRdb reanalysed the 5' RACE reads using MiXCR and keeps one entry per CDR3 protein. This table holds roughly 1,500,000 distinct CDR3 sequences, around 29% found once. Germline CDR1 is MDHEN and CDR2 is SYDVKM. The CDR3 runs 12 residues. The V segment lost 8 bases and the J segment 2 bases; nucleotides outside the gene matches: 3. Sequenced sample: cord blood. The chain couples TRBV28 to TRBJ2-7, with 7 bases fitting TRBD2. This TCR was sampled from a newborn girl in good health. Here the CDR3 DNA reads TGTGCCAGCCATAGCGGGCCCTACGAGCAGTACTTC. It yields the protein CASHSGPYEQYF.